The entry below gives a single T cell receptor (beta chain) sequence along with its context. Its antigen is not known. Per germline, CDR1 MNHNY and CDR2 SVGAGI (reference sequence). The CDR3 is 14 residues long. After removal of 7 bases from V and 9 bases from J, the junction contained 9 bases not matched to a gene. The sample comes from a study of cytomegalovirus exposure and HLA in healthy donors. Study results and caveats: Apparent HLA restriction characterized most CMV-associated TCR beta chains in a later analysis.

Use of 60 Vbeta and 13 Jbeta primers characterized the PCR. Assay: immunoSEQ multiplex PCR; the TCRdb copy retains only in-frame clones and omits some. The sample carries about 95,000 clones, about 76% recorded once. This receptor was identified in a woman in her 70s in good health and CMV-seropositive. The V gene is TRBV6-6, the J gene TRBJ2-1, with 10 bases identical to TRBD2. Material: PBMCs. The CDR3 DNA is TGTGCCAGCAATCTAGCGGGAGACGCGGGTGAGCAGTTCTTC. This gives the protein CASNLAGDAGEQFF.